The rows below give T cell receptor beta chains drawn from one sample of a study of T cell responses to AZD1222 COVID-19 vaccine. The assay was immunoSEQ multiplex PCR, and TCRdb's table has in-frame clones only and misses some. This sample has fewer than 130,000 clones, with approximately 92% found just once. The input for sequencing was peripheral blood, taken 28 days after the second AZD1222 dose. The receptors were sampled from an adult who received the AZD1222 COVID-19 vaccine. CDR3s leave out the opening cysteine and the closing phenylalanine or tryptophan. Fields, in order: J gene, V gene, CDR3 protein.

>TRBJ1-2|TRBV5-4
ASSLDTGYGYT
>TRBJ2-6|TRBV28
ASRSSVGDHSGANVLT
>TRBJ2-3|TRBV6-5
ASSYSKSHTTDTQY
>TRBJ1-2|TRBV6-5
ASRGRVGNYGYT
>TRBJ1-4|TRBV4-2
ASSPIPEKLF
>TRBJ1-4|TRBV10-3
AISDRDRLEKLF
>TRBJ1-3|TRBV28
ASSLRRLSGNTIY
>TRBJ1-2|TRBV18
ASSLNEGQTDYGYT
>TRBJ1-2|TRBV20-1
SAQGNYGYT
>TRBJ1-6|TRBV18
ASSPRRTGGVSSYNSPLH
>TRBJ2-7|TRBV7-2
ASSPSPYNSYEQY
>TRBJ2-3|TRBV11-2
ASTLTDTQY
>TRBJ2-7|TRBV27
ASTLGGKAYEQY
>TRBJ1-2|TRBV7-9
ASSSWSGAYGYT
>TRBJ2-7|TRBV6-2/TRBV6-3
ASSYRRLSSYEQY
>TRBJ1-2|TRBV19
AARQPTNYGYT
>TRBJ2-3|TRBV5-6
ASSAGGTDTQY
>TRBJ1-4|TRBV12-3/TRBV12-4
ASSAQGGKLF
>TRBJ2-7|TRBV24-1
ATSDPGHHPYEQY
>TRBJ1-6|TRBV7-8
ASSLVPGAQGSPLH
>TRBJ1-5|TRBV5-6
ASSLGGILQPQH
>TRBJ1-1|TRBV11-2
ASSLLRTTNTEAF
>TRBJ1-1|TRBV5-6
ASSQWRGLRITEAF
>TRBJ2-1|TRBV5-1
ASSLGRNNEQF
>TRBJ1-4|TRBV3-1/TRBV3-2
ASSQYSGAEKLF
>TRBJ1-1|TRBV7-2
ASSLISEGAR
>TRBJ1-5|TRBV6-1
ASSDDRGGQPQH
>TRBJ2-7|TRBV18
ASSPPSGGREQY
>TRBJ2-5|TRBV7-2
ASSLSPGTQETQY
>TRBJ2-7|TRBV5-1
ASSTTSGGSGEQY
>TRBJ2-7|TRBV3-1/TRBV3-2
ASSQDDRGHEQY
>TRBJ2-5|TRBV18
ASSPGTEETQY
>TRBJ2-7|TRBV4-3
ASSQAPTSGAPYEQY
>TRBJ1-2|TRBV12-3/TRBV12-4
ASSYRGPSGYT
>TRBJ2-3|TRBV28
ASSRLAGGVDTQY
>TRBJ2-4|TRBV7-2
ASSADRVKSKNIQY
>TRBJ2-2|TRBV11-1
ASSHKTGGYTGELF
>TRBJ1-2|TRBV2
ASSENGIYGYT
>TRBJ1-1|TRBV5-4
ASSSKTGGGEDTEAF
>TRBJ1-1|TRBV28
ASSSYQGLGEAF
>TRBJ2-2|TRBV7-9
ASSFLEGELF
>TRBJ1-1|TRBV3-1/TRBV3-2
ASSQDPRGWAF
>TRBJ2-5|TRBV10-1
ASSGGQETQY
>TRBJ1-2|TRBV12-3/TRBV12-4
ASKVGDGYT
>TRBJ1-4|TRBV5-4
ASSRPGGANEKLF
>TRBJ1-2|TRBV20-1
SAVVGGYT
>TRBJ1-5|TRBV2
ASSGQGNSNQPQH
>TRBJ2-6|TRBV24-1
ARTRTFGANVLT
>TRBJ1-4|TRBV5-5
ASSGTTARQAEREKLF
>TRBJ2-5|TRBV19
ASSPRGVLKTQY
>TRBJ1-1|TRBV28
ASSLPGQPEAEAF
>TRBJ1-4|TRBV10-2
ASSDLSRPNEKLF
>TRBJ2-5|TRBV27
ASSFMGRDSETQY